Below, 5 T cell receptor beta chains from the same sample are listed, as sequenced in a study of blood T cell repertoires in COVID-19. Produced via immunoSEQ multiplex PCR; TCRdb's table is partial and in-frame only. The data show about 270,000 clones, roughly nine tenths seen once. Sequenced material: PBMCs or T cells enriched from blood (not recorded which). These receptors originate from a woman aged 55-69 years who had recovered from COVID-19.

The DNA of the CDR3 is TGTGCCAGCAGCCAAGAGGTCGAGCAGTACTTC. The encoded protein is CASSQEVEQYF. V is TRBV6-6 and J is TRBJ2-7; D ambiguous. The V end lost 6 bases, the J end lost 6 bases, and 9 bases lay between the germline ends. The CDR3 runs 11 residues. Germline values: CDR1 MNHNY, CDR2 SVGAGI (reference sequence).

This chain joins TRBV5-1 and TRBJ1-1, with D possibly TRBD1 on 5 matching bases. The CDR3 contains 13 residues. CDR1 SGHRS and CDR2 YFSETQ come from the germline V gene. Deletions cut 0 bases from V and 10 bases from J, with 13 bases between. In DNA form, the CDR3 reads TGCGCCAGCAGCTTGGAGATGTCGGGGGGAGCTTTCTTT. This translates into CASSLEMSGGAFF.

This chain joins TRBV6-6 and TRBJ1-2; D is perhaps TRBD1 (5 bases). This CDR3 contains 15 residues. Germline CDR1 is MNHNY and CDR2 is SVGAGI (reference sequence). V was pared by 2 bases and J by 1 base, with 11 bases between. The CDR3 loop reads CASSYRQQRNYGYTF. The CDR3 DNA sequence: TGTGCCAGCAGTTACAGACAGCAGCGTAACTATGGCTACACCTTC.

CDR3 nucleotides: TGTGCCAGCGTAGCTAACTATGGCTACACCTTC. Translation gives CASVANYGYTF. The rearrangement uses TRBV9 and TRBJ1-2; unclear D gene. This CDR3 spans 11 amino acids. Germline-derived CDR1 and CDR2 are SGDLS and YYNGEE. Trimming removed 7 bases at V and 0 bases at J, with 4 bases between.

V usage is TRBV30 and J usage is TRBJ1-2; TRBD1 aligns across 7 bases. V shed 0 bases, J shed 5 bases, and the junction held 9 bases outside the gene matches. There are 15 residues in the CDR3. Germline assignment: CDR1 GTSNPN and CDR2 SVGIG (reference sequence). Here the CDR3 reads CAWSVRQGVLYGYTF. CDR3 sequence (DNA): TGTGCCTGGAGTGTACGGCAGGGGGTACTTTATGGCTACACCTTC. Drawing the rest from reference TRBV30 and TRBJ1-2, the complete variable domain is SQTIHQWPATLVQPVGSPLSLECTVEGTSNPNLYWYRQAAGRGLQLLFYSVGIGQISSEVPQNLSASRPQDRQFILSSKKLLLSDSGFYLCAWSVRQGVLYGYTFGSGTRLTVV.